Sequencing of this T cell receptor beta chain was carried out in a study of blood T cell repertoires in COVID-19. Overall study context: The United States, Italy and Spain provided the acute and convalescent COVID-19 samples. Sources were T cells, B-cell-depleted T cells, or PBMCs; the material itself was cDNA or gDNA.

The CDR3 covers 14 residues. Trimming removed 1 base at V and 4 bases at J, with 8 bases between. Germline V gene sequence: CDR1 MGHRA, CDR2 YSYEKL. This clone has only a few counts. This sample also contains other DNA sequences that code for the same CDR3. Source study methods: Estimates of nucleated cell counts were drawn from the amplification of reference gene primers. Sequencing used immunoSEQ multiplex PCR; TCRdb keeps in-frame clones, though not all of them. V, J and clone size derive from that table, while D and trimming were established from the DNA sequence. The sample includes 150,000 to 200,000 clones, roughly 86% of them seen just once.

The chain has TRBV4-1 and TRBJ1-3, with a possible D match to TRBD1 (6 bases). The source of this sequence is a man aged 35-49 years with active or convalescent COVID-19. Sequencing was done on a sample of peripheral blood. The CDR3 region is CASSQGGPGNTIYF. CDR3 nucleotide sequence: TGCGCCAGCAGCCAAGGGGGGCCGGGAAACACCATATATTTT.